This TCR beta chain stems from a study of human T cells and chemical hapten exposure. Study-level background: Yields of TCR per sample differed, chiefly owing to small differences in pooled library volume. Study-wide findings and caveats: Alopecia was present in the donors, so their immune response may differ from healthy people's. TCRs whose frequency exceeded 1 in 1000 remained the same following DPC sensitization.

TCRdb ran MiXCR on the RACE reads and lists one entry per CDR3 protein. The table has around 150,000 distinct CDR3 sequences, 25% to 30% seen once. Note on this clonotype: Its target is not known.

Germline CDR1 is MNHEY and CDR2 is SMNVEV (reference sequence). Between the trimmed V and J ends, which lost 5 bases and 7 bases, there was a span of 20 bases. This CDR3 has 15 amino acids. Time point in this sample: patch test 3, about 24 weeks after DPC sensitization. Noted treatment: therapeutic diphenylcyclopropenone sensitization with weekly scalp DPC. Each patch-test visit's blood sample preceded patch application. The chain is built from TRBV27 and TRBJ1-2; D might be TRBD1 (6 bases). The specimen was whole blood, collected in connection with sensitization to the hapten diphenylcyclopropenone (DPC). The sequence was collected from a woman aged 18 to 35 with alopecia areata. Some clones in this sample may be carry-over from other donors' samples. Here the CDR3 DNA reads TGTGCCAGCAGTCCATCTCCGGGACCCAGGGGTGGCTACACCTTC. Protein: CASSPSPGPRGGYTF.